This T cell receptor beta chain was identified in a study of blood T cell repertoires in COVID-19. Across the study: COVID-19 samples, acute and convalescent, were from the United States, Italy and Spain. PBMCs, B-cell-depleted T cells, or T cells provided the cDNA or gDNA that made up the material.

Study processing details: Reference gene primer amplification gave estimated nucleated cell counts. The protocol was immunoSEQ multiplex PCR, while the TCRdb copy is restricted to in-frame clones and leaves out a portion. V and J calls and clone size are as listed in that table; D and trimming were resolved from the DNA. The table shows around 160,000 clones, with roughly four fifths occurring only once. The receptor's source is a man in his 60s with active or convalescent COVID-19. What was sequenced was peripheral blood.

The CDR3 sequence: CASSLDGTPSYEQYF. CDR3 sequence (DNA): TGCGCCAGCAGCTTGGACGGGACACCTTCCTACGAGCAGTACTTC. V is TRBV5-1 and J is TRBJ2-7; D is possibly TRBD1 (6 bases). The CDR3 is made up of 15 amino acids. V dropped 0 bases and J dropped 1 base, with 11 bases sitting between them. Germline CDR1 reads SGHRS; CDR2 reads YFSETQ.